These 15 T cell receptor beta chains originate from one sample sequenced in a study of human T cells and chemical hapten exposure (dated by TCRdb to about 2021). Library creation used RACE. Sequencer: NextSeq 500. The public reads were run again by TCRdb, first through fastp at Q25 and then through MiXCR, and only productive beta chains were kept. Rows are combined by CDR3 protein, so each entry shows the most common genes and DNA. The sample table holds some 62,000 distinct CDR3 sequences, of which 9.5% to 12% were seen once. Of the sample, more than 2% is held by the ten largest clones. The intended sense of this specimen's time point label: patch test 3, about 24 weeks after DPC sensitization. This specimen's treatment or condition label, per the study, means: therapeutic diphenylcyclopropenone sensitization with weekly scalp DPC. The sequencing used whole blood, collected in connection with sensitization to the hapten diphenylcyclopropenone (DPC). All receptors derive from a woman in her thirties with alopecia areata. Some clones in this sample may be carry-over from other donors' samples.

Ten or more counts support this clonotype. The chain combines TRBV9 with TRBJ2-3; tentatively, D is TRBD1 (6 bases). Trimming stripped 3 bases from V and 3 bases from J, with 8 bases between. This CDR3 region has 13 residues. Germline V gives CDR1 SGDLS, CDR2 YYNGEE. DNA for the CDR3: TGTGCCAGCAGCGAACAGGGTACAGATACGCAGTATTTT. This translates into CASSEQGTDTQYF.

This clonotype is deemed medium-sized (0.01 to 0.1%). The gene calls are TRBV19 and TRBJ2-1; D call uncertain. This CDR3 is 14 amino acids long. Germline CDR1 LNHDA, CDR2 SQIVND (reference sequence). Trimming removed 0 bases at V and 3 bases at J, with 6 bases between. In DNA, the CDR3 is TGTGCCAGTAGTATAGATTCCGACTACAATGAGCAGTTCTTC. Protein: CASSIDSDYNEQFF.

This clonotype came up a few times. The genes are TRBV7-3 and TRBJ2-1; 10 bases line up with TRBD2. Losses at the gene ends were 8 bases for V and 10 bases for J; bases not matched to a gene: 11. This CDR3 is built from 14 residues. Germline CDR1 SGHTA, CDR2 FQGTGA. CDR3 coding DNA: TGTGCCAGCTCCCCAGCGGGGGGGCAAAGAGAGCAGTTCTTC. This translates into CASSPAGGQREQFF.

There are many counts of this clonotype. J is TRBJ2-2 and V is TRBV6-6; no definite D call. Germline V gene sequence: CDR1 MNHNY, CDR2 SVGAGI (reference sequence). The V end was cut by 5 bases, the J end by 5 bases, with 12 bases between. This CDR3 has 14 amino acids. In nucleotides, the CDR3 is TGTGCCAGCAGTCCCTCGATAAGAACCGGGGAGCTGTTTTTT. Translated, it gives CASSPSIRTGELFF.

This clonotype appeared many times. The rearrangement uses TRBV6-5 and TRBJ1-4; D perhaps matches TRBD1 (5 bases). This CDR3 comprises 14 residues. V lost 7 bases and J lost 8, with 17 bases in between. From germline, CDR1 is MNHEY and CDR2 SVGAGI. CDR3 sequence (DNA): TGTGCCAGCAAACCAGGGATAAGTTGGGAAAAACTGTTTTTT. Translated: CASKPGISWEKLFF.

This clonotype was seen a handful of times. The CDR3 region is CASSALGQGGEQYF. CDR3 bases: TGTGCCAGCAGCGCCCTAGGACAGGGGGGTGAGCAGTACTTC. The chain has TRBV9 and TRBJ2-7; 10 bases map to TRBD1. The trim removed 3 bases at V and 7 bases at J, leaving 7 bases unmatched. Germline loops: CDR1 SGDLS, CDR2 YYNGEE. This CDR3 comprises 14 residues.

The chain couples TRBV19 to TRBJ2-4; TRBD1 is a possible D gene (6 bases). The CDR3 runs to 16 residues. V gave up 0 bases and J gave up 3 bases, with 12 bases separating them. From germline, CDR1 is LNHDA and CDR2 SQIVND (reference sequence). The DNA of the CDR3 is TGTGCCAGTAGTATAGAGGCAAGGGGGTACAAAAACATTCAGTACTTC. This translates into CASSIEARGYKNIQYF.

This clonotype has ten or more counts. The chain joins TRBV7-9 to TRBJ2-7, with D maybe TRBD2 (5 bases). The V and J ends lost 2 bases and 6 bases respectively, with 14 bases between them. From germline, CDR1 is SEHNR and CDR2 FQNEAQ (reference sequence). The CDR3 loop spans 14 amino acids. CDR3 coding DNA: TGTGCCAGCAGCTTACCCGCCTCCGCGGGCGAGCAGTACTTC. Translated, it gives CASSLPASAGEQYF.

This clonotype has more than one count but fewer than ten. The chain couples TRBV7-8 to TRBJ2-4; D remains unclear. This CDR3 is built from 14 residues. Trimming took 5 bases from V and 2 from J, leaving 10 bases between them. Germline-derived CDR1 and CDR2 are SGHVS and FQNEAQ. CDR3 region: CASSPPLSKNIQYF. In DNA form, the CDR3 reads TGTGCCAGCAGCCCCCCCCTATCCAAAAACATTCAGTACTTC.

This clonotype was counted many times. V is TRBV18 and J is TRBJ2-3; D could derive from TRBD1 or TRBD2 (5 bases each). The CDR3 is made up of 15 amino acids. V lost 6 bases, J lost 2 bases, and 15 bases lay in between. Germline V gives CDR1 KGHSH, CDR2 LQKENI. CDR3 protein: CASSYTKGPTDTQYF. CDR3 in DNA: TGTGCCAGCTCCTACACTAAGGGACCCACAGATACGCAGTATTTT. The entire variable domain, with the rest obtained from reference TRBV18 and TRBJ2-3, is as follows: NAGVMQNPRHLVRRRGQEARLRCSPMKGHSHVYWYRQLPEEGLKFMVYLQKENIIDESGMPKERFSAEFPKEGPSILRIQQVVRGDSAAYFCASSYTKGPTDTQYFGPGTRLTVL.

This clonotype has only a few counts. The CDR3 bases are TGCGCCAGCAGCCAGATCGGGGATACGCAGTATTTT. Encoded protein: CASSQIGDTQYF. The chain links TRBV4-3 to TRBJ2-3; D is undetermined. The CDR3 sequence is 12 residues long. Germline V CDR1 and CDR2: LGHNA, YSLEER. The ends were cut back, 3 bases at V and 6 bases at J, with 7 bases in the middle.

In this sample, this clonotype turned up a few times. The chain couples TRBV5-1 to TRBJ2-3; D perhaps matches TRBD2 (6 bases). V lost 3 bases to trimming and J lost 13 bases, with 18 bases between them. The CDR3 length is 13 residues. The germline gives CDR1 SGHRS, CDR2 YFSETQ. CDR3 amino acids: CASSSEGYLKKYF. CDR3 DNA sequence: TGCGCCAGCAGCTCGGAGGGGTACCTGAAGAAGTATTTT. The full variable domain, completed using reference TRBV5-1 and TRBJ2-3, is KAGVTQTPRYLIKTRGQQVTLSCSPISGHRSVSWYQQTPGQGLQFLFEYFSETQRNKGNFPGRFSGRQFSNSRSEMNVSTLELGDSALYLCASSSEGYLKKYFGPGTRLTVL.

The V gene is TRBV9, the J gene TRBJ1-4; no clear D gene. Germline V lookup: CDR1 SGDLS, CDR2 YYNGEE. V was clipped by 3 bases and J by 0 bases, with 9 bases between them. The length of the CDR3 is 15 residues. CDR3: CASSEQDATNEKLFF. CDR3 nucleotide sequence: TGTGCCAGCAGCGAGCAGGATGCAACTAATGAAAAACTGTTTTTT. Drawing the rest from reference TRBV9 and TRBJ1-4, the complete variable domain is DSGVTQTPKHLITATGQRVTLRCSPRSGDLSVYWYQQSLDQGLQFLIQYYNGEERAKGNILERFSAQQFPDLHSELNLSSLELGDSALYFCASSEQDATNEKLFFGSGTQLSVL.

This clonotype was seen many times. The chain combines TRBV20-1 with TRBJ2-3; TRBD2 matches at 9 bases. J was trimmed by 2 bases and V by 5 bases; bases with no gene match: 5. The CDR3 is 14 amino acids. Germline V gene data show CDR1 as DFQATT and CDR2 as SNEGSKA (reference sequence). This CDR3 reads CSASPSGNTDTQYF. The CDR3 DNA reads TGCAGTGCTTCCCCTAGCGGGAACACAGATACGCAGTATTTT.

This clonotype has at least ten counts. The chain joins TRBV7-3 to TRBJ2-2; D is uncertain. The CDR3 loop spans 15 amino acids. Trimming shortened V by 2 bases and J by 4 bases, and 11 bases separated the two germline ends. CDR1 is SGHTA, CDR2 FQGTGA, per germline. As DNA, the CDR3 is TGTGCCAGCAGCTTAGGTGCTACCTCCACCGGGGAGCTGTTTTTT. Protein: CASSLGATSTGELFF.